The entry that follows covers one T cell receptor (beta chain) sequence. Its antigen is not identified. Over 200 million TCR-beta sequences (from 15-18 subjects) were yielded by each sequencing run. One entry per CDR3 protein results from TCRdb running MiXCR on the 5' RACE reads. The sample has about 87,000 distinct CDR3 sequences; roughly 3.5% are singletons. The entry originates in a study of neurological immune-mediated disorders. Study-wide context: Of the multiple sclerosis patients, some 34 in total, some 30 were relapsing-remitting and 3 were secondary progressive.

Germline CDR1 MNHEY, CDR2 SMNVEV (reference sequence). V lost 8 bases to trimming and J lost 6 bases, with 11 bases between them. This CDR3 is 11 amino acids long. The study, taken as a whole, reports: Association of the multiple sclerosis repertoire cluster with clinical or MRI features was not observed for any feature. Whereas HTLV-1-associated myelopathy showed the most TCR clonal expansion, multiple sclerosis showed the least, with levels below those of healthy controls.

The chain recombines TRBV27 with TRBJ2-7; tentatively, D is TRBD2 (7 bases). The sample consisted of PBMCs. The receptor's source is a woman aged 45-65 years with multiple sclerosis. This CDR3 reads CASLGGGEQYF. CDR3 nucleotides: TGTGCCAGCTTGGGAGGGGGCGAGCAGTACTTC.